The TCR beta chain under discussion was sequenced for a study of neurological immune-mediated disorders. MiXCR was run by TCRdb on the 5' RACE reads, yielding one entry per CDR3 protein. The profile shows 25,000 to 35,000 distinct CDR3 sequences, 9.5% to 13% of them singletons. For the unsorted libraries, 2 million PBMCs stored at -80 C served as input. This clonotype was observed at least ten times. This clonotype was sampled from a woman between 55 and 75 years old in good health. Sequenced: PBMCs.

CDR3 sequence reads: CASREHPGTYNEQFF. The DNA for the CDR3 is TGTGCCAGCAGGGAACACCCTGGGACCTACAATGAGCAGTTCTTC. J is TRBJ2-1 and V is TRBV6-1, with no clear D. Trimming removed 6 bases at V and 2 bases at J, with 14 bases between. Germline V gene sequence: CDR1 MNHNS, CDR2 SASEGT. The CDR3 consists of 15 residues.